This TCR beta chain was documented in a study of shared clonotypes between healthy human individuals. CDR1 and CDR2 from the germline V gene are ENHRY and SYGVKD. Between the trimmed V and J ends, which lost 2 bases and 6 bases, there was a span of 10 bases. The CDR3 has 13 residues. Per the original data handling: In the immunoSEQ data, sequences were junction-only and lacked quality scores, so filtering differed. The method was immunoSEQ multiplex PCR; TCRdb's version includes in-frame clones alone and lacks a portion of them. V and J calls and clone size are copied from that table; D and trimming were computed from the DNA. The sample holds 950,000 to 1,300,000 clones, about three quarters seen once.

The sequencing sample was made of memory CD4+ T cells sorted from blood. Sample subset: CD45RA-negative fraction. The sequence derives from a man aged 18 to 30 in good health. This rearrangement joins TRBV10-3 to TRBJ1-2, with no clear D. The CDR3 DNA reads TGTGCCATCAGTGAGCGGGAAACGGATGGCTACACCTTC. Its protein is CAISERETDGYTF.